The rows below give T cell receptor beta chains drawn from one sample of a study of T cells in Graves' hyperthyroidism and ophthalmopathy. TCRdb reprocessed the multiplex PCR reads via MiXCR and lists one record per CDR3 protein. This sample yields around 430,000 distinct CDR3 sequences, of which about 16% are seen a single time; about 31% belongs to the top ten. Material: blood. Receptors were obtained from a woman aged 25 to 39 with Graves' hyperthyroidism. Both conserved end residues are part of each CDR3. A D gene is named only where the DNA matches it firmly. Rows may omit the clone size; those that give it use once, few, many or a size class.

>.|TRBJ2-7|15|TRBV6-2/TRBV6-3|.
CASSFPKGVSYEQYF
TGTGCCAGCAGTTTCCCCAAGGGTGTCTCCTACGAGCAGTACTTC
>many|TRBJ2-7|14|TRBV5-1|TRBD1
CASAYRGLSYEQYF
TGCGCCAGCGCATACAGGGGCCTCTCCTACGAGCAGTACTTC
>few|TRBJ2-7|13|TRBV10-3|.
CAISESIGDEQYF
TGTGCCATCAGTGAGTCGATCGGGGACGAGCAGTACTTC
>many|TRBJ2-1|14|TRBV20-1|.
CSAREGSSYNEQFF
TGCAGTGCTAGAGAGGGGTCCTCCTACAATGAGCAGTTCTTC
>.|TRBJ2-5|15|TRBV28|TRBD2
CASSFLAGGIETQYF
TGTGCCAGCAGTTTTCTAGCGGGAGGGATAGAGACCCAGTACTTC
>many|TRBJ2-1|14|TRBV27|TRBD2
CASRGGPGGNEQFF
TGTGCCAGCAGAGGAGGGCCGGGAGGGAATGAGCAGTTCTTC
>many|TRBJ2-1|13|TRBV7-3|TRBD1
CASSSDRGNEQFF
TGTGCCAGCAGCTCGGACAGGGGCAATGAGCAGTTCTTC
>many|TRBJ2-7|13|TRBV29-1|TRBD1
CSVDTGQGYEQYF
TGCAGCGTTGATACCGGACAGGGCTACGAGCAGTACTTC
>many|TRBJ1-1|15|TRBV25-1|.
CASSDPTGGDTEAFF
TGTGCCAGCAGTGACCCGACCGGGGGGGACACTGAAGCTTTCTTT
>.|TRBJ1-1|16|TRBV28|TRBD1
CASRVNTGTGKPEAFF
TGTGCCAGCAGAGTTAATACCGGGACAGGGAAGCCTGAAGCTTTCTTT
>.|TRBJ2-2|13|TRBV20-1|.
CSNRDRPTGELFF
TGCAGTAACCGGGACCGACCCACCGGGGAGCTGTTTTTT
>many|TRBJ2-3|15|TRBV20-1|TRBD2
CSATHQREKTDTQYF
TGCAGTGCCACCCATCAGCGGGAGAAAACAGATACGCAGTATTTT
>many|TRBJ1-1|16|TRBV7-9|TRBD1
CASSLTGQGLHTEAFF
TGTGCCAGCAGCTTAACGGGACAGGGGCTGCACACTGAAGCTTTCTTT
>.|TRBJ2-5|13|TRBV10-1|.
CASMAGTGETQYF
TGCGCCAGCATGGCGGGGACGGGGGAGACCCAGTACTTC
>many|TRBJ2-1|15|TRBV12-3/TRBV12-4|TRBD2
CASSRRTSGYNEQFF
TGTGCCAGCAGTCGCAGGACTAGCGGCTACAATGAGCAGTTCTTC
>many|TRBJ2-2|22|TRBV2|TRBD2
CASSERWFPQLAGGRYTGELFF
TGTGCCAGCAGTGAAAGGTGGTTCCCCCAGCTAGCGGGAGGTCGTTACACCGGGGAGCTGTTTTTT
>.|TRBJ1-2|13|TRBV10-3|.
CAISVVGTYGYTF
TGTGCCATCAGTGTTGTAGGGACCTATGGCTACACCTTC
>many|TRBJ2-7|14|TRBV7-9|TRBD2
CASSFTSGSHEQYF
TGTGCCAGCAGCTTCACTAGCGGGAGCCACGAGCAGTACTTC
>few|TRBJ2-1|15|TRBV24-1|.
CATSESGTTNNEQFF
TGTGCCACCAGTGAATCCGGGACAACTAACAATGAGCAGTTCTTC
>many|TRBJ2-7|15|TRBV2|TRBD2
CASSAQPGLAYEQYF
TGTGCCAGCAGTGCCCAACCGGGACTAGCCTACGAGCAGTACTTC
>many|TRBJ2-5|14|TRBV6-1|.
CASSPPDIQETQYF
TGTGCCAGCAGTCCCCCGGACATTCAAGAGACCCAGTACTTC
>many|TRBJ2-7|14|TRBV2|.
CAIRGGQGSYEQYF
TGTGCCATCCGGGGGGGACAGGGTTCCTACGAGCAGTACTTC
>many|TRBJ2-7|16|TRBV10-3|TRBD2
CAISHYSGRDTYEQYF
TGTGCCATCAGCCACTATAGCGGGAGGGACACCTACGAGCAGTACTTC
>many|TRBJ2-7|14|TRBV12-3/TRBV12-4|.
CASSPPGGSYEQYF
TGTGCCAGCAGCCCGCCTGGGGGGTCCTACGAGCAGTACTTC
>few|TRBJ1-4|15|TRBV28|.
CASSSTGGPNEKLFF
TGTGCCAGCAGCTCAACCGGGGGTCCTAATGAAAAACTGTTTTTT
>many|TRBJ2-5|14|TRBV27|TRBD2
CASRTSGTVGTQYF
TGTGCCAGCAGGACTAGCGGGACCGTGGGGACCCAGTACTTC
>many|TRBJ2-3|11|TRBV20-1|TRBD2
CSAPSGDTQYF
TGCAGTGCTCCTAGCGGAGATACGCAGTATTTT
>.|TRBJ2-3|16|TRBV24-1|TRBD2
CATSDPLGEGLYTQYF
TGTGCCACCAGTGACCCCTTGGGGGAGGGCCTGTATACGCAGTATTTT
>many|TRBJ1-1|14|TRBV3-1|.
CASSQVTQRTEAFF
TGTGCCAGCAGCCAAGTCACACAACGGACTGAAGCTTTCTTT
>many|TRBJ2-2|13|TRBV25-1|.
CASSGGDRRELFF
TGTGCCAGCAGTGGCGGGGACAGACGCGAGCTGTTTTTT
>few|TRBJ2-1|13|TRBV20-1|.
CSPFSSVSDEQFF
TGCAGTCCTTTTAGTAGCGTTAGCGATGAGCAGTTCTTC
>few|TRBJ2-1|14|TRBV9|.
CASSVGSVYNEQFF
TGTGCCAGCAGCGTAGGCTCAGTCTACAATGAGCAGTTCTTC
>.|TRBJ2-7|13|TRBV3-1|.
CASSLSVGGEQYF
TGTGCCAGCAGCCTGTCCGTGGGGGGCGAGCAGTACTTC
>.|TRBJ2-1|13|TRBV29-1|.
CSVESETPYEQFF
TGCAGCGTTGAGTCAGAAACCCCCTATGAGCAGTTCTTC
>.|TRBJ2-7|15|TRBV19|TRBD2
CASSVEPGLDYEQYF
TGTGCCAGTAGTGTCGAACCGGGACTAGACTACGAGCAGTACTTC
>few|TRBJ2-3|12|TRBV9|.
CASSDHTDTQYF
TGTGCCAGCAGCGACCACACAGATACGCAGTATTTT
>many|TRBJ1-1|18|TRBV5-1|.
CASSEATGHTLMNTEAFF
TGCGCCAGCAGCGAAGCCACGGGACACACACTCATGAACACTGAAGCTTTCTTT
>.|TRBJ2-3|16|TRBV4-1|.
CASSQDWSGSTDTQYF
TGCGCCAGCAGCCAAGATTGGTCGGGCAGCACAGATACGCAGTATTTT
>many|TRBJ2-3|14|TRBV5-1|TRBD2
CASSAGEDTDTQYF
TGCGCCAGCAGCGCGGGAGAGGACACAGATACGCAGTATTTT
>many|TRBJ2-2|15|TRBV2|TRBD1
CASSRQGLGAGELFF
TGTGCCAGCAGCCGACAGGGTCTAGGCGCCGGGGAGCTGTTTTTT
>.|TRBJ2-3|16|TRBV27|TRBD2
CASSLSPGGSTDTQYF
TGTGCCAGCAGTTTATCACCGGGAGGGAGCACAGATACGCAGTATTTT
>.|TRBJ2-5|14|TRBV6-6|.
CASSYSSSAETQYF
TGTGCCAGCAGTTACTCCTCTAGCGCGGAGACCCAGTACTTC
>few|TRBJ2-5|13|TRBV6-2/TRBV6-3|TRBD1
CASRTGGQETQYF
TGTGCCAGCCGGACAGGAGGCCAAGAGACCCAGTACTTC
>.|TRBJ1-4|14|TRBV2|.
CASSRDGYNEKLFF
TGTGCCAGCAGTAGGGACGGTTATAATGAAAAACTGTTTTTT
>many|TRBJ2-1|15|TRBV29-1|TRBD1
CSVGGPGQGLNEQFF
TGCAGCGTTGGAGGTCCGGGACAGGGGTTGAATGAGCAGTTCTTC
>few|TRBJ2-5|14|TRBV5-1|TRBD1
CASSYGDRGETQYF
TGCGCCAGCAGCTACGGGGACAGGGGAGAGACCCAGTACTTC
>many|TRBJ2-7|14|TRBV18|.
CASSPPLGAAEQYF
TGTGCCAGCTCACCACCGCTGGGGGCGGCCGAGCAGTACTTC
>many|TRBJ2-4|18|TRBV28|.
CASHRRGDRPRDPNIQYF
TGTGCCAGCCACCGAAGGGGCGACAGACCCCGCGACCCAAACATTCAGTACTTC
>.|TRBJ2-2|15|TRBV10-3|.
CAISGDPANTGELFF
TGTGCCATCAGCGGCGATCCCGCGAACACCGGGGAGCTGTTTTTT
>.|TRBJ1-1|13|TRBV20-1|.
CSARDSSRLEAFF
TGCAGTGCTAGAGATTCGAGCAGACTGGAAGCTTTCTTT
>many|TRBJ2-3|15|TRBV5-1|TRBD2
CASSYTSGVTDTQYF
TGCGCCAGCAGCTACACTAGCGGAGTCACAGATACGCAGTATTTT
>few|TRBJ2-7|13|TRBV5-1|.
CASSLLNLYEQYF
TGCGCCAGCAGCTTGTTGAATCTCTACGAGCAGTACTTC
>many|TRBJ1-5|13|TRBV20-1|.
CSARRQANQPQHF
TGCAGTGCCCGGAGGCAGGCCAATCAGCCCCAGCATTTT
>many|TRBJ2-1|16|TRBV10-3|TRBD2
CAISEPRLADYNEQFF
TGTGCCATCAGTGAGCCGCGACTAGCGGATTACAATGAGCAGTTCTTC
>.|TRBJ2-2|16|TRBV9|.
CASSVVRAGGSGELFF
TGTGCCAGCAGCGTAGTGCGGGCTGGGGGTTCCGGGGAGCTGTTTTTT